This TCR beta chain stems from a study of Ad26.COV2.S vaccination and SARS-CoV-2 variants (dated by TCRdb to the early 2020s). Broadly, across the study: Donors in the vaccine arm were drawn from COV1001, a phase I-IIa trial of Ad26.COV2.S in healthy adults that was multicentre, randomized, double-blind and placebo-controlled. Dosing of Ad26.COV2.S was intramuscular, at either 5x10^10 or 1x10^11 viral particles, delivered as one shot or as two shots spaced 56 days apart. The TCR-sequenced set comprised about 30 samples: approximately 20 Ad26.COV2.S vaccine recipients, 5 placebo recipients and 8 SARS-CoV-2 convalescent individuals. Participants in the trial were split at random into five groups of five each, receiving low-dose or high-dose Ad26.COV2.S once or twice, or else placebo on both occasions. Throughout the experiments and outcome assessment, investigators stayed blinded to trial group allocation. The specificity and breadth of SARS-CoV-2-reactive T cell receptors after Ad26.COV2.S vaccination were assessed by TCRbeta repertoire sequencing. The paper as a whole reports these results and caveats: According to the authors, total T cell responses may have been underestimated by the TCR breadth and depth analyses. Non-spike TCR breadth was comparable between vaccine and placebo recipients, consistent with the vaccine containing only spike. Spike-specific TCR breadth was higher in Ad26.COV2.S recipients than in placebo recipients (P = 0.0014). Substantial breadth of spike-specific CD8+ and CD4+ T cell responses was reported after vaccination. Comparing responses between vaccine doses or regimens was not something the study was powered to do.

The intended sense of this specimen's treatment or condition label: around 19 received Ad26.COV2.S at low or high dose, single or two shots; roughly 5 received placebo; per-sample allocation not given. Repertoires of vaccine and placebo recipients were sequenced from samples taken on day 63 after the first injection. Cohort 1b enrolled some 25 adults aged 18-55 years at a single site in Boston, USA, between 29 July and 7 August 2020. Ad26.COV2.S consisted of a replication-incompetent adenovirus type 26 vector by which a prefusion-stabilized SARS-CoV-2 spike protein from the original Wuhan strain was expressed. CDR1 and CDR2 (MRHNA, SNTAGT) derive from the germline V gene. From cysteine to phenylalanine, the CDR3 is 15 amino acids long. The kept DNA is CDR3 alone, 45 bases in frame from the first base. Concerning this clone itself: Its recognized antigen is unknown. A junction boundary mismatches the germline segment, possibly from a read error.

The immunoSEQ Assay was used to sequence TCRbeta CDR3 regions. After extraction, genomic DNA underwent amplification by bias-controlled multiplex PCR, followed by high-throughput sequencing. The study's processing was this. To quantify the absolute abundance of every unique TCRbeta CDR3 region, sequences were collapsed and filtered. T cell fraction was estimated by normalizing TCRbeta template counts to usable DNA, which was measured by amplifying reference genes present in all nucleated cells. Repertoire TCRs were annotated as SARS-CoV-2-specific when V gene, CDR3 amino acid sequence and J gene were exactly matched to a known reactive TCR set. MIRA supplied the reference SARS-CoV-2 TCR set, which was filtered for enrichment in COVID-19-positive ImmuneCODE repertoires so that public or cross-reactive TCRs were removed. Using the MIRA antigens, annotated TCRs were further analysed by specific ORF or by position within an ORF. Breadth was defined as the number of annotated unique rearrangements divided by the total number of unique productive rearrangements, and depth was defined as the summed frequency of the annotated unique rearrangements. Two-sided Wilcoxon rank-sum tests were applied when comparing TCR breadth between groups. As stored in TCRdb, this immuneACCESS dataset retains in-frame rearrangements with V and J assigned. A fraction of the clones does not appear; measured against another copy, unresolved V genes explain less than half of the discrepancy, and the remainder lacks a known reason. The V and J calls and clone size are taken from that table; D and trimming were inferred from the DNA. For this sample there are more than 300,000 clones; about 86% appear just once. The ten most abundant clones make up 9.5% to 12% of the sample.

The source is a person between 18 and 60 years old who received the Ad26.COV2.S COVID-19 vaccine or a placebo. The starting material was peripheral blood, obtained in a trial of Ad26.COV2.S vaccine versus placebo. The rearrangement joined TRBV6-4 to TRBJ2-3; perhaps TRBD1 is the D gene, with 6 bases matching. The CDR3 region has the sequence CAGSDAGESTDTQYF. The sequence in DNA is TGTGCCGGCAGTGACGCAGGGGAGTCCACAGATACGCAGTATTTT.